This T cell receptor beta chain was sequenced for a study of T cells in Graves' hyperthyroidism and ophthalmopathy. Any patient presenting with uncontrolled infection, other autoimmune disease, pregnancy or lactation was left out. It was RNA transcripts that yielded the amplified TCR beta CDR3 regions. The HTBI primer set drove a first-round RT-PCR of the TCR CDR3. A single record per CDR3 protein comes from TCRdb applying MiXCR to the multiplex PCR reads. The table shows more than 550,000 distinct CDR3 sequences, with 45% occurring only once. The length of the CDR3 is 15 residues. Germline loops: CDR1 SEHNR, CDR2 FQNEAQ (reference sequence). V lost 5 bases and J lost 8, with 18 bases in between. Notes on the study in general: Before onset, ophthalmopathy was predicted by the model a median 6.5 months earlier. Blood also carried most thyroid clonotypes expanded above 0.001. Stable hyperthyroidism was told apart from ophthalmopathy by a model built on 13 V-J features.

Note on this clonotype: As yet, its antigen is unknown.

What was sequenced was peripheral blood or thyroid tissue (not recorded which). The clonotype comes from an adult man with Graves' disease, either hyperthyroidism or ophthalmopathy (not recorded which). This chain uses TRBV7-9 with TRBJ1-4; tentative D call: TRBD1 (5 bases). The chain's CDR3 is CASSQVNGGGEKLFF. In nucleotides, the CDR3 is TGTGCCAGCAGCCAAGTTAATGGGGGTGGGGAAAAACTGTTTTTT.